The 4 T cell receptor beta chains below were found in one sample sequenced in a study of T cells in Graves' hyperthyroidism and ophthalmopathy. Amplification yielded TCR beta CDR3 regions, with RNA transcripts as the source. HTBI primers were used for first-round RT-PCR of the TCR CDR3. TCRdb called the multiplex PCR reads again in MiXCR, with one record for every CDR3 protein. The sample lists about 480,000 distinct CDR3 sequences; less than 25% were seen once. Sequenced sample: blood. These receptors all come from a woman between 65 and 79 years old with Graves' ophthalmopathy.

The chain joins TRBV9 to TRBJ1-2; D is possibly TRBD1 (5 bases). Germline CDR1 is SGDLS and CDR2 is YYNGEE. V lost 4 bases and J 6 bases, leaving 13 bases between the germline ends. The CDR3 runs to 13 residues. The CDR3 loop reads CASSPWDGDGYTF. In DNA, the CDR3 is TGTGCCAGCAGCCCCTGGGACGGAGATGGCTACACCTTC.

This sequence joins TRBV10-3 and TRBJ1-3; D ambiguous. Germline V lookup: CDR1 ENHRY, CDR2 SYGVKD. The CDR3 length is 14 residues. Trimming shortened V by 3 bases and J by 3 bases, and 9 bases separated the two germline ends. The CDR3, as DNA: TGTGCCATCAGTGAAAGGGAGTTTGGAAACACCATATATTTT. Protein: CAISEREFGNTIYF.

This clonotype was seen a few times. The chain uses TRBV19 and TRBJ2-1, with TRBD2 matching over 8 bases. The junction had 12 bases not matched to a gene; V was cut back by 5 bases and J by 0 bases. The CDR3 covers 18 residues. Germline-derived CDR1 and CDR2 are LNHDA and SQIVND (reference sequence). DNA for the CDR3: TGTGCCAGTAGTCCAACTAGCGGAAAACCCCTCTCCTACAATGAGCAGTTCTTC. It codes for CASSPTSGKPLSYNEQFF.

The V call is TRBV5-6, the J call TRBJ2-1; weak D call: TRBD1 (5 bases). Germline V lookup: CDR1 SGHDT, CDR2 YYEEEE. This CDR3 is built from 15 residues. V lost 5 bases, J lost 0 bases, and 12 bases lay in between. As DNA, the CDR3 is TGTGCCAGCAGTAGACAGTTGCTCTCCTACAATGAGCAGTTCTTC. Translating gives CASSRQLLSYNEQFF.